These 3 T cell receptor beta chains were all obtained from the same sample, sequenced in a study of monozygotic twins with inflammatory bowel disease. TCRdb reprocessed the 5' RACE reads and reports one entry per CDR3 protein, with no DNA. Here the sample table reports approximately 380,000 distinct CDR3 sequences. Sequencing input: blood. These receptor sequences come from a human donor with ulcerative colitis or Crohn's disease, or a healthy co-twin of an affected twin (not recorded which).

The chain joins TRBV6-2 or TRBV6-3 to TRBJ1-1. CDR1 and CDR2 from the germline V gene are MNHEY and SVGEGT. This CDR3 region has 11 residues. The CDR3 spells CASSYIAEAFF.

The chain uses TRBV20-1 and TRBJ2-7; TCRdb calls TRBD2, which cannot be checked without DNA. CDR1 is DFQATT, CDR2 SNEGSKA, per germline (reference sequence). The CDR3 sequence is 13 residues long. The CDR3 protein is CSAGPSGSYEQYF.

The chain recombines TRBV7-2 with TRBJ2-5; the TRBD2 assignment by TCRdb is unverifiable without DNA. The CDR3 runs 17 residues. The V gene's germline CDR1 is SGHTA and CDR2 FQGNSA. CDR3 residues: CASSLTPIRRWVETQYF.